The next 10 T cell receptor beta chains were all read from a single sample in a study of cytomegalovirus exposure and HLA in healthy donors. It was with 60 Vbeta and 13 Jbeta primers that the PCR ran. Only in-frame clones appear in the TCRdb table, and some are missing; sequencing was by immunoSEQ multiplex PCR. Altogether around 190,000 clones are present, around 81% being singletons, with the ten largest covering 5% to 7%. Sequencing used PBMCs. The receptors derive from a man between 40 and 49 years old in good health and CMV-seronegative.

The chain combines TRBV30 with TRBJ1-2; TRBD1 might be the D (5 bases). The V end lost 2 bases, the J end lost 2 bases, and 9 bases lay between the germline ends. Germline CDR1 is GTSNPN and CDR2 is SVGIG (reference sequence). The CDR3 has 13 amino acids. The CDR3 DNA sequence: TGTGCCTGGAGTCCCCAGGGAAACTATGGCTACACCTTC. The encoded protein is CAWSPQGNYGYTF.

The chain uses TRBV11-1 and TRBJ2-7; 8 bases fit TRBD1. The junction had 5 bases not matched to a gene; V was cut back by 7 bases and J by 3 bases. Germline assignment: CDR1 SGHAT and CDR2 FQDESV (reference sequence). The CDR3 totals 13 residues. The CDR3 bases are TGTGCCAGCACCCCGACAGGGGTCTACGAGCAGTACTTC. The encoded protein is CASTPTGVYEQYF.

This sequence joins TRBV5-1 and TRBJ1-1; 8 nucleotides agree with TRBD1. V shed 4 bases and J 5 bases; nucleotides not matched to a gene: 10. CDR1 and CDR2 from the germline V gene are SGHRS and YFSETQ. CDR3 length: 15 residues. The CDR3 sequence is CASSTGQGGVTEAFF. As DNA, the CDR3 is TGCGCCAGCAGCACCGGACAGGGTGGCGTTACTGAAGCTTTCTTT. The full variable domain, its missing parts supplied by reference TRBV5-1 and TRBJ1-1, is KAGVTQTPRYLIKTRGQQVTLSCSPISGHRSVSWYQQTPGQGLQFLFEYFSETQRNKGNFPGRFSGRQFSNSRSEMNVSTLELGDSALYLCASSTGQGGVTEAFFGQGTRLTVV.

This clone appeared a single time. The chain couples TRBV5-1 to TRBJ2-1, with 13 bases aligning to TRBD2. Germline V gene data show CDR1 as SGHRS and CDR2 as YFSETQ. CDR3 length equals 15 residues. The V segment lost 4 bases and the J segment 5 bases; nucleotides outside the gene matches: 3. In nucleotides, the CDR3 is TGCGCCAGCAGCCAGGGACTAGCGGGAAACAATGAGCAGTTCTTC. Its translation is CASSQGLAGNNEQFF.

Concerning this clone itself: At one of its ends the junction is not consistent with the germline gene, which may arise from a read error. The rearrangement uses TRBV10-3 and TRBJ2-1; 7 positions match TRBD1. There are 11 residues in the CDR3. CDR1 ENHRY and CDR2 SYGVKD come from the germline V gene. CDR3 nucleotides: TGTGCCACCGGAGACAGGGAATCTCGGATCTTC. It encodes CATGDRESRIF.

This clone has only a few counts. The gene calls are TRBV10-3 and TRBJ2-5; 8 bases fit TRBD2. Trimming at V came to 10 bases and at J to 2 bases, leaving 15 bases not matched to a gene. Germline assignment: CDR1 ENHRY and CDR2 SYGVKD. This CDR3 has 16 amino acids. The CDR3 is CATAPQRETYQETQYF. The CDR3 region has the DNA TGTGCCACCGCCCCACAGCGGGAGACCTATCAAGAGACCCAGTACTTC.

This clone was recorded a few times. This chain links TRBV6-5 with TRBJ1-5, with TRBD1 identical over 7 bases. CDR1 is MNHEY, CDR2 SVGAGI, per germline. Trimming took 10 bases from V and 5 from J; bases not matched to a gene: 8. The CDR3 sequence is 13 residues long. The DNA of the CDR3 is TGTGCCACCCGGGACAGTGACTATCAGCCCCAGCATTTT. Translation gives CATRDSDYQPQHF.

V is TRBV21-1 and J is TRBJ1-5; TRBD1, the table's D call, was not compared with the DNA. TRBV21-1 counts as a pseudogene. The CDR3 runs to 21 residues. DNA of the CDR3: TGTGCCAGCAGCAATCATGAATCGGCGGAGGGACAGGGGCCGGATGGTCAGCCCCAGCATTTT. This translates into CASSNHESAEGQGPDGQPQHF.

This sequence joins TRBV7-9 and TRBJ2-5, with TRBD2 matching over 7 bases. Germline trimming cut 4 bases from V and 6 bases from J; bases unmatched to any gene: 8. Looked up from germline, CDR1 is SEHNR and CDR2 is FQNEAQ (reference sequence). The CDR3 sequence is 14 residues long. The chain's CDR3 is CASSSGTTFQTQYF. CDR3 bases: TGTGCCAGCAGCTCCGGGACTACCTTTCAGACCCAGTACTTC.

This clone was detected once. This chain links TRBV19 with TRBJ2-3; D is perhaps TRBD1 (6 bases). This CDR3 spans 14 amino acids. Germline V CDR1 and CDR2: LNHDA, SQIVND (reference sequence). Trimming pared 5 bases from V and 5 bases from J, leaving 14 bases between. Written as DNA, the CDR3 is TGTGCCAGTAGTCTGGGCAGGGGAATAGATACGCAGTATTTT. Encoded protein: CASSLGRGIDTQYF.